These T cell receptor beta chains were read from a single sample in a study of cytomegalovirus exposure and HLA in healthy donors. Only in-frame clones appear in the TCRdb table, and some are missing; sequencing was by immunoSEQ multiplex PCR. This table holds 110,000 to 150,000 clones, more than 65% found once. Specimen: PBMCs. Receptors originate from a woman in her twenties or thirties in good health and CMV-seronegative. CDR3s leave out the opening cysteine and the closing phenylalanine or tryptophan.

J gene | V gene | CDR3 protein
TRBJ1-4 | TRBV9 | ASSRQPQVDEKLF
TRBJ1-5 | TRBV6-1 | ASSESTGDQPQH
TRBJ2-6 | TRBV12-2 | ASHPTDHSGANVLT
TRBJ1-1 | TRBV2 | ASPHRMNTEAF
TRBJ1-5 | TRBV19 | ASSILGQGRFQPQH
TRBJ2-1 | TRBV19 | ASSIATGLYYEQF
TRBJ2-7 | TRBV19 | ASSRTSGRAYEQY
TRBJ1-5 | TRBV28 | ASSRPQGLGNQPQH
TRBJ1-6 | TRBV6-6 | ASRPGRVDNSPLH
TRBJ2-3 | TRBV4-1 | ASSQSLGDTQY
TRBJ2-1 | TRBV29-1 | SVGPHNEQF
TRBJ1-1 | TRBV11-2 | ASSYDGVYTEAF
TRBJ1-2 | TRBV29-1 | SVGEDGYT
TRBJ2-5 | TRBV2 | ASRGLAEQETQY
TRBJ2-1 | TRBV5-8 | ASSSPYRSSYNEQF
TRBJ2-5 | TRBV19 | ASSIGSSGFQETQY
TRBJ1-2 | TRBV15 | ATSEGAYGYT
TRBJ2-5 | TRBV5-1 | ASRTGTETQY
TRBJ2-5 | TRBV5-6 | ASSIGPSGGPETQY
TRBJ1-2 | TRBV28 | ASSRPGDRGDGYT
TRBJ1-2 | TRBV6-1 | ASRGTGAGYGYT
TRBJ1-1 | TRBV6-1 | ASNLDRVNTEAF
TRBJ2-7 | TRBV5-1 | ASSLGRGSRAYEQY
TRBJ2-7 | TRBV6-5 | ASSYSRDRVYEQY
TRBJ1-2 | TRBV7-8 | ASSLNAAGNDYGYT
TRBJ2-3 | TRBV28 | ASSLGSGLVAYTQY
TRBJ1-5 | TRBV2 | ASNLDSSVPQH
TRBJ2-7 | TRBV7-9 | ASSPTESYEQY
TRBJ1-5 | TRBV5-4 | ASSFRQGSWSNQPQH
TRBJ2-3 | TRBV9 | ASSSGSTDTQY
TRBJ1-4 | TRBV7-2 | ASSRTPGGYEKLF
TRBJ1-3 | TRBV6-1 | ASSDVYSAFSGNTIY
TRBJ2-3 | TRBV6-9 | ASRRVTDTQY
TRBJ2-4 | TRBV6-5 | ASSSSGGAGGNIQY
TRBJ2-5 | TRBV5-1 | ASSAVAGGLLETQY
TRBJ1-4 | TRBV28 | ASSLPGGANEKLF
TRBJ2-1 | TRBV9 | ASSPGTSGTYNEQF
TRBJ1-2 | TRBV4-1 | ASSQGQGYYGYT
TRBJ2-2 | TRBV7-3 | ASSFDGRGRTGELF
TRBJ1-1 | TRBV7-6 | ASSLGAVLNTEAF
TRBJ2-7 | TRBV6-4 | ASSETAGETYEQY